The rows below give T cell receptor beta chains drawn from one sample of a study of T cell responses to AZD1222 COVID-19 vaccine. TCRdb's table, derived via immunoSEQ multiplex PCR, lists solely in-frame clones and lacks some. Among over 150,000 clones listed, approximately 90% were seen once. The source material was peripheral blood, sampled on day 0 of AZD1222 vaccination. These receptors were obtained from an adult in good health. The conserved cysteine and the conserved F or W are not part of the CDR3 here. Clone size is stated in some rows and not others, as once, few, many or a class when expanded.

V	size	J	CDR3
TRBV6-5	.	TRBJ2-2	ASSYFASGGGELF
TRBV5-4	.	TRBJ2-7	ASSLLLAGGYEQY
TRBV4-1	once	TRBJ1-1	ASSQDAGRIGNTEAF
TRBV5-4	.	TRBJ2-1	ASSLKTGTGPKIAYNEQF
TRBV7-3	.	TRBJ2-3	ASSKGGRGTDTQY
TRBV9	.	TRBJ1-1	ASSVEGAVNTEAF
TRBV5-1	.	TRBJ1-5	ASSLGDHSNQPQH
TRBV6-5	.	TRBJ1-6	ASSRQNYNSPLH
TRBV15	once	TRBJ2-5	ATGAGEAAVYQETQY
TRBV7-3	.	TRBJ2-7	ASSPGDSRYEQY
TRBV19	.	TRBJ1-2	ASRLGGQGYGHT